Sequencing of this T cell receptor beta chain was carried out in a study of T cells after yellow fever vaccination. Making TCR cDNA involved 5'RACE template switching, which added UMIs and a universal primer site. Using its own MiXCR run on the 5' RACE reads, TCRdb lists one record per CDR3 protein. The sample holds about 300,000 distinct CDR3 sequences, 6.8% seen once. The CDR3 runs 15 residues. V lost 3 bases and J 4 bases, leaving 13 bases between the germline ends. The V gene's germline CDR1 is SGHTA and CDR2 FQGNSA. This clonotype was detected many times. This rearrangement joins TRBV7-2 to TRBJ1-3; maybe TRBD1 (5 bases). Source: PBMCs, taken roughly 46 days after the first yellow fever vaccination. The clonotype comes from a young man who received the YFV17D yellow fever vaccine. In nucleotides, the CDR3 is TGTGCCAGCAGCTTTTGGGAAGGGGCCGGAAACACCATATATTTT. Protein: CASSFWEGAGNTIYF.